This entry lists 26 T cell receptor beta chains sequenced from one sample in a study of patients and donors after allogeneic stem cell transplantation. TCRdb recomputed calls from the RT-PCR reads with MiXCR, one row per CDR3 protein. The sample contains about a million distinct CDR3 sequences, more than 15% of which appear only once. Sample: blood, either unsorted or a sorted T cell fraction (not recorded which). All receptors derive from a human donor who was either an allogeneic HSCT recipient or a stem cell or donor lymphocyte infusion donor (not recorded which). It is not recorded whose cells these are; they may come from a transplant donor.

This clonotype was counted between two and nine times. The rearrangement uses TRBV19 and TRBJ2-1, with 11 bases lining up with TRBD2. Germline values: CDR1 LNHDA, CDR2 SQIVND (reference sequence). V lost 4 bases, J lost 6 bases, and 5 bases stayed unmatched. CDR3 length equals 15 residues. CDR3 region: CASSSILAGANEQFF. In DNA, the CDR3 is TGTGCCAGTAGTAGCATACTAGCGGGAGCCAATGAGCAGTTCTTC.

In its sample, this clonotype was seen once. The chain carries TRBV18 and TRBJ2-1; 14 bases line up with TRBD2. The CDR3 is 17 residues long. Germline V gene sequence: CDR1 KGHSH, CDR2 LQKENI. Unmatched junction bases numbered 8, after V lost 4 bases and J lost 6 bases. The CDR3 here is CASSLAGTSGGANEQFF. The CDR3, as DNA: TGTGCCAGCTCACTCGCCGGGACTAGCGGGGGAGCCAATGAGCAGTTCTTC.

V and J are TRBV11-3 and TRBJ2-1; D gene ambiguous. CDR3 length equals 14 residues. CDR1 SGHNT and CDR2 YENEEA come from the germline V gene. Deletions cut 4 bases from V and 5 bases from J, with 12 bases between. CDR3 DNA: TGTGCCAGCAGCTACACCGCACGTGACAATGAGCAGTTCTTC. This codes for CASSYTARDNEQFF.

This chain links TRBV24-1 with TRBJ1-2, with unresolved D. This CDR3 has 14 residues. The V gene's germline CDR1 is KGHDR and CDR2 SFDVKD. Trimming shortened V by 4 bases and J by 6 bases, and 14 bases separated the two germline ends. CDR3 bases: TGTGCCACCAGTGACTTGCAAGGTTTTGATGGCTACACCTTC. This translates into CATSDLQGFDGYTF.

The chain has TRBV5-5 and TRBJ2-7, with 7 bases aligning to TRBD2. The CDR3 has 14 amino acids. CDR1 SGHKS and CDR2 YYEKEE come from the germline V gene (reference sequence). Trimming at V came to 4 bases and at J to 1 base, leaving 5 bases not matched to a gene. CDR3 residues: CASSTGDYSYEQYF. The CDR3, as DNA: TGTGCCAGCAGCACGGGGGACTATTCCTACGAGCAGTACTTC. The variable domain in full, completed from reference TRBV5-5 and TRBJ2-7, reads DAGVTQSPTHLIKTRGQQVTLRCSPISGHKSVSWYQQVLGQGPQFIFQYYEKEERGRGNFPDRFSARQFPNYSSELNVNALLLGDSALYLCASSTGDYSYEQYFGPGTRLTVT.

In its sample, this clonotype was seen a few times. The J gene is TRBJ2-3, the V gene TRBV5-1, with 7 nucleotides matching TRBD2. Trimming removed 4 bases from V and 4 bases from J; junction bases left unmatched: 12. Germline V CDR1 and CDR2: SGHRS, YFSETQ. The CDR3 length is 16 residues. CDR3 bases: TGCGCCAGCAGCCCCCTCCCTAGCGGCGTCCCAGATACGCAGTATTTT. Protein product: CASSPLPSGVPDTQYF.

This clonotype turned up a few times. The chain links TRBV5-1 to TRBJ1-1, with unresolved D. Germline V CDR1 and CDR2: SGHRS, YFSETQ. CDR3 length: 17 amino acids. V gave up 0 bases and J gave up 1 base, with 16 bases separating them. CDR3 protein: CASSLVENRAANTEAFF. DNA of the CDR3: TGCGCCAGCAGCTTGGTGGAAAACCGGGCCGCGAACACTGAAGCTTTCTTT.

This clonotype appeared many times. At one boundary the junction diverges from the germline segment, which might be a read error. The chain carries TRBV5-1 and TRBJ1-1; D not certain. The CDR3 length is 13 residues. Germline V gene lookup returns CDR1 SGHRS and CDR2 YFSETQ. The CDR3 DNA is TGTGCCAGCAGTTTGGGTATCGGCACTGAAGCTTTCTTT. Its translation: CASSLGIGTEAFF.

This chain connects TRBV11-2 to TRBJ2-7; TRBD2 matches at 8 bases. From germline, CDR1 is SGHAT and CDR2 FQNNGV. CDR3 size: 14 residues. Trimming removed 4 bases from V and 7 bases from J; junction bases left unmatched: 9. CDR3 nucleotide sequence: TGTGCCAGCAGCTCCCCGGGGGGGCCGGGGGAGCAGTACTTC. Its protein product is CASSSPGGPGEQYF.

This rearrangement joins TRBV7-9 to TRBJ1-3, with D perhaps matching TRBD1 (6 bases). Germline V gives CDR1 SEHNR, CDR2 FQNEAQ (reference sequence). V gave up 7 bases and J gave up 0 bases, with 19 bases separating them. The CDR3 runs to 17 residues. CDR3 sequence (DNA): TGTGCCAGCATCCTACTGGACAGCGAGAGCTCTGGAAACACCATATATTTT. It encodes CASILLDSESSGNTIYF. Using reference TRBV7-9 and TRBJ1-3 for the parts outside the CDR3, the full variable domain is DTGVSQNPRHKITKRGQNVTFRCDPISEHNRLYWYRQTLGQGPEFLTYFQNEAQLEKSRLLSDRFSAERPKGSFSTLEIQRTEQGDSAMYLCASILLDSESSGNTIYFGEGSWLTVV.

This clonotype was detected a few times. The V gene is TRBV21-1, the J gene TRBJ1-5; the table assigns TRBD1, which was not confirmed against the DNA. TRBV21-1 represents a pseudogene. The CDR3 sequence is 15 residues long. DNA for the CDR3: TGTGCCAGCGGAGTCCGGACAGGGGGCAATCAGCCCCAGCATTTT. The encoded protein is CASGVRTGGNQPQHF.

Many counts were recorded for this clonotype. The chain uses TRBV20-1 and TRBJ2-1; 7 bases map to TRBD2. Germline V gene data show CDR1 as DFQATT and CDR2 as SNEGSKA (reference sequence). V gave up 2 bases and J gave up 3 bases; unmatched junction bases: 4. There are 14 residues in the CDR3. CDR3 protein: CSARRSGVYNEQFF. CDR3 in DNA: TGCAGTGCTAGACGCAGCGGGGTCTACAATGAGCAGTTCTTC.

There are a few counts of this clonotype. The J gene is TRBJ2-1, the V gene TRBV7-7; 8 bases are a match to TRBD2. The V and J ends lost 5 bases and 9 bases, in that order; junction bases with no gene match: 9. The CDR3 loop spans 14 amino acids. The germline V gene encodes CDR1 SSHAT and CDR2 FNYEAQ (reference sequence). The CDR3 DNA reads as TGTGCCAGCAGCCAAGCGGGAGTCGGGGGTGAGCAGTTCTTC. As protein: CASSQAGVGGEQFF.

Only a few counts were recorded for this clonotype. V is TRBV9 and J is TRBJ2-5; the D call may be TRBD1 or TRBD2 (5 bases each). CDR3 length: 16 residues. CDR1 and CDR2 (germline): SGDLS, YYNGEE. V lost 1 base to trimming and J lost 1 base, with 14 bases between them. The CDR3 DNA reads TGTGCCAGCAGCGTACAGGGAGACAGAGCCCAAGAGACCCAGTACTTC. This sequence encodes CASSVQGDRAQETQYF.

This clonotype has a handful of counts. This chain uses TRBV5-4 with TRBJ1-1; a possible D gene is TRBD1 (5 bases). CDR3 length equals 13 residues. V was shortened by 0 bases and J by 11 bases, with 14 bases between the two germline ends. Germline lookup yields CDR1 SGHNT and CDR2 YYREEE (reference sequence). DNA for the CDR3: TGTGCCAGCAGCTTGGAGCGGTTTAGGGGCGCTTTCTTT. Its translation: CASSLERFRGAFF.

The V gene is TRBV7-9, the J gene TRBJ2-1; 11 positions match TRBD2. Trimming at V came to 5 bases and at J to 2 bases, leaving 5 bases not matched to a gene. This CDR3 comprises 16 residues. CDR1 is SEHNR and CDR2 is FQNEAQ in the germline V gene (reference sequence). CDR3 sequence: CASSRTSGPPYNEQFF. The CDR3 nucleotides read TGTGCCAGCAGCCGGACTAGCGGGCCCCCCTACAATGAGCAGTTCTTC.

This clonotype was found many times. This sequence joins TRBV21-1 and TRBJ1-5; TRBD1, the table's D call, lacks a check against the DNA. TRBV21-1 is shown as a pseudogene. This CDR3 has 18 residues. CDR3 nucleotide sequence: TGTGCCAGCAGCAACGAGCCTGACAGGGGGAATTTCGATCAGCCCCAGCATTTT. Amino acids: CASSNEPDRGNFDQPQHF.

The genes are TRBV7-3 and TRBJ2-1, with 10 nucleotides matching TRBD2. The CDR3 runs 15 residues. The V gene end was trimmed by 4 bases and the J gene end by 4 bases; junction bases not matched to a gene: 4. CDR1 and CDR2 (germline): SGHTA, FQGTGA. CDR3 region: CASSYLAGEYNEQFF. CDR3 DNA sequence: TGTGCCAGCAGCTATCTAGCGGGAGAGTACAATGAGCAGTTCTTC.

The V and J genes are TRBV9 and TRBJ2-3, with 13 bases identical to TRBD2. CDR1 is SGDLS and CDR2 is YYNGEE in the germline V gene. J lost 2 bases, V lost 3 bases, and 3 bases had no gene match. CDR3 length: 16 amino acids. For the CDR3, the DNA is TGTGCCAGCAGCGCTGGGACTAGCGGGGTCACAGATACGCAGTATTTT. As protein: CASSAGTSGVTDTQYF.

This clonotype was observed once. The chain links TRBV19 to TRBJ2-7, with 11 bases aligning to TRBD1. Germline trimming cut 5 bases from V and 2 bases from J; bases unmatched to any gene: 8. Per germline, CDR1 LNHDA and CDR2 SQIVND (reference sequence). The CDR3 covers 16 residues. CDR3 sequence (DNA): TGTGCCAGTAGTTCGCAGCCGGGACAGGGGGCCTACGAGCAGTACTTC. It codes for CASSSQPGQGAYEQYF.

The CDR3 sequence: CASSVDPSGSGNNEQFF. In DNA, the CDR3 is TGTGCCAGCAGCGTAGATCCTAGCGGGAGCGGAAACAATGAGCAGTTCTTC. The rearrangement uses TRBV9 and TRBJ2-1, with 10 bases identical to TRBD2. This CDR3 spans 17 amino acids. Trimming removed 0 bases from V and 5 bases from J; junction bases left unmatched: 8. CDR1 is SGDLS, CDR2 YYNGEE, per germline.

J is TRBJ2-7 and V is TRBV5-1; maybe TRBD1 (5 bases). CDR1 SGHRS and CDR2 YFSETQ come from the germline V gene. This CDR3 spans 15 amino acids. Trimming left V 1 base short and J 4 bases short, with 15 bases between. CDR3: CASSLQQVGRYEQYF. The DNA of the CDR3 is TGCGCCAGCAGCTTGCAACAGGTCGGTCGGTACGAGCAGTACTTC.

The V and J genes are TRBV5-1 and TRBJ2-1; the D call may be TRBD1 or TRBD2 (5 bases each). V dropped 3 bases and J dropped 4 bases, with 14 bases sitting between them. The length of the CDR3 is 15 residues. Germline V lookup: CDR1 SGHRS, CDR2 YFSETQ. The CDR3 nucleotides are TGCGCCAGCAGCTACCGGGACCCAACATACAATGAGCAGTTCTTC. This sequence encodes CASSYRDPTYNEQFF.

With regard to this clonotype: At one of its ends the junction is not consistent with the germline gene, which may arise from a read error. The chain combines TRBV7-9 with TRBJ2-3; the D gene is possibly TRBD1 (7 bases). Germline CDR1 reads SEHNR; CDR2 reads FQNEAQ (reference sequence). This CDR3 contains 16 residues. CDR3 nucleotide sequence: TGTGCCAGCAGCTTAGAAGGCAGGGGGGCTGGAGATCCGCAGTATTTT. The encoded protein is CASSLEGRGAGDPQYF.

The chain recombines TRBV20-1 with TRBJ2-2; the D is unclear. Looked up from germline, CDR1 is DFQATT and CDR2 is SNEGSKA (reference sequence). CDR3 size: 16 residues. Trimming removed 0 bases at V and 4 bases at J, with 15 bases between. CDR3 sequence (DNA): TGCAGTGCTAGAGACTCGGTGTGGGGTCGCACCGGGGAGCTGTTTTTT. It translates to CSARDSVWGRTGELFF.

The chain carries TRBV7-2 and TRBJ1-1; 8 bases map to TRBD1. The CDR3 is made up of 14 amino acids. After removal of 4 bases from V and 3 bases from J, the junction contained 4 bases not matched to a gene. Per germline, CDR1 SGHTA and CDR2 FQGNSA. DNA of the CDR3: TGTGCCAGCAGCTCCCAGGGGGCGGACACTGAAGCTTTCTTT. It encodes CASSSQGADTEAFF.